Presented here are 9 T cell receptor beta chains from one specimen sequenced in a study of lymphopenia after photon versus proton radiotherapy. Method: immunoSEQ multiplex PCR; TCRdb's copy keeps in-frame clones and lacks some. Of approximately 29,000 clones listed, 84% are singletons. Sequenced material: peripheral blood, taken from a patient treated with proton-based radiotherapy. These receptors all come from a woman aged 70-85 years with pancreatic cancer.

The CDR3 protein is CASSQDPPGTIQETQYF. The CDR3 DNA sequence: TGTGCCAGCAGCCAAGATCCACCGGGCACTATCCAAGAGACCCAGTACTTC. V and J are TRBV4-2 and TRBJ2-5; D remains ambiguous. From germline, CDR1 is LGHNA and CDR2 YNFKEQ. Between the trimmed V and J ends, which lost 0 bases and 1 base, there was a span of 15 bases. The CDR3 is made up of 17 amino acids.

The chain has TRBV7-2 and TRBJ1-3; perhaps TRBD1 as D (5 bases). The CDR3 is 16 amino acids. V was clipped by 2 bases and J by 1 base, with 12 bases between them. Germline V gives CDR1 SGHTA, CDR2 FQGNSA. In DNA, the CDR3 is TGTGCCAGCAGCTTACTGGGGGGAGGATCTGGAAACACCATATATTTT. It codes for CASSLLGGGSGNTIYF.

V usage is TRBV11-2 and J usage is TRBJ2-5; 9 bases fit TRBD2. This CDR3 contains 15 residues. With V trimmed by 5 bases and J by 2 bases, 6 bases remained unmatched. The V gene's germline CDR1 is SGHAT and CDR2 FQNNGV. The CDR3 reads CASSIGLARQETQYF. CDR3 bases: TGTGCCAGCAGCATCGGACTAGCGCGACAAGAGACCCAGTACTTC.

V is TRBV19 and J is TRBJ2-3; D remains ambiguous. CDR3 size: 15 residues. Between the trimmed V and J ends, which lost 1 base and 3 bases, there was a span of 11 bases. Germline CDR1 and CDR2: LNHDA and SQIVND (reference sequence). The CDR3 spells CASSIAAAATDTQYF. The CDR3 bases are TGTGCCAGTAGTATAGCCGCAGCCGCGACAGATACGCAGTATTTT.

The CDR3, as DNA: TGTGCCTGGAGACTAGCGGGGTCGAACAATGAGCAGTTCTTC. Its translation: CAWRLAGSNNEQFF. The chain couples TRBV30 to TRBJ2-1; TRBD2 aligns across 10 bases. The CDR3 has 14 residues. Germline trimming cut 3 bases from V and 5 bases from J; bases unmatched to any gene: 4. Germline V gene sequence: CDR1 GTSNPN, CDR2 SVGIG (reference sequence).

The rearrangement uses TRBV6-5 and TRBJ1-4; no clear D. The CDR3 has 16 residues. Germline CDR1 and CDR2: MNHEY and SVGAGI. V gave up 0 bases and J gave up 3 bases, with 11 bases separating them. CDR3 sequence reads: CASSYSSSPSNEKLFF. The CDR3 DNA sequence: TGTGCCAGCAGTTACTCGAGCTCCCCGTCTAATGAAAAACTGTTTTTT.

The chain links TRBV18 to TRBJ2-3; 10 bases fit TRBD1. CDR1 and CDR2 from the germline V gene are KGHSH and LQKENI. The CDR3 extends over 16 amino acids. With V trimmed by 1 base and J by 2 bases, 3 bases remained unmatched. CDR3 sequence (DNA): TGTGCCAGCTCACCACTGACAGGGGGCTTCACAGATACGCAGTATTTT. Its protein is CASSPLTGGFTDTQYF.

The genes are TRBV4-2 and TRBJ1-5; TRBD1 matches at 9 bases. Germline-derived CDR1 and CDR2 are LGHNA and YNFKEQ. This CDR3 comprises 15 residues. V dropped 5 bases and J dropped 5; count of bases not matched to a gene: 7. CDR3 coding DNA: TGTGCCAGCAGCTACGGACAGGGGAAGGATCAGCCCCAGCATTTT. This codes for CASSYGQGKDQPQHF.

This chain connects TRBV6-5 to TRBJ1-3, with 9 bases that match TRBD1. The CDR3 sequence is 15 residues long. Germline V gives CDR1 MNHEY, CDR2 SVGAGI. V gave up 6 bases and J gave up 4 bases; unmatched junction bases: 7. The CDR3 region has the DNA TGTGCCAGCAGCCTACAGGGGGCGTGGGGAAACACCATATATTTT. As protein: CASSLQGAWGNTIYF.